The present T cell receptor (beta chain) was sequenced within a study of blood T cell repertoires in COVID-19. Study background: From T cells, B-cell-depleted T cells, or PBMCs came the material, which was cDNA or gDNA.

Libraries were prepared by immunoSEQ multiplex PCR; TCRdb keeps only in-frame clonotypes and omits some of them. The profile shows about 80,000 clones, nearly 90% of them singletons. Germline V gene lookup returns CDR1 DFQATT and CDR2 SNEGSKA (reference sequence). The CDR3 spans 14 residues. V shed 3 bases, J shed 10 bases, and the junction held 8 bases outside the gene matches. This TCR was recovered from a man aged 65 to 85 with acute or convalescent COVID-19. This chain connects TRBV20-1 to TRBJ2-1; TRBD2 matches at 11 bases. The specimen was peripheral blood. CDR3 in DNA: TGCAGTGCTAGTCTTAGCGGGAGGGCAAACGAGCAGTTCTTC. Translation: CSASLSGRANEQFF.